This note documents a single TCR beta chain sequence. The target antigen is unknown. These data are taken from a study of Ad26.COV2.S vaccination and SARS-CoV-2 variants. CDR1 and CDR2 (germline): MDHEN, SYDVKM. The ends were cut back, 1 base at V and 1 base at J, with 7 bases in the middle. This CDR3 comprises 14 residues. Here immunoSEQ multiplex PCR was the method, and the copy in TCRdb shows in-frame clones only, minus some. Among about 180,000 clones listed, approximately 90% were seen once. Overall study results and limits: Marked by substantial breadth, spike-specific CD8+ and CD4+ T cell responses were reportedly seen after vaccination.

Material: peripheral blood, obtained after recovery from COVID-19. The rearrangement joins TRBV28 to TRBJ1-1, with TRBD1 as a possible D gene (6 bases). This TCR derives from a human donor who had recovered from COVID-19. CDR3 nucleotides: TGTGCCAGCAGTTTATTGACAGGGAACACTGAAGCTTTCTTT. Protein sequence: CASSLLTGNTEAFF.